This TCR beta chain was sequenced in a study of neoadjuvant anti-PD-1 for oral cavity cancer. Study-level information: Most patients had three to four biweekly doses of 3 mg/kg nivolumab before resection. Study-level findings and limits: TCR analyses covered only a few patients per response group.

As to this clone: Its antigen is currently unknown.

The CDR3 contains 17 residues. J was trimmed by 2 bases and V by 6 bases; bases with no gene match: 12. The germline CDR1 and CDR2 sequences are SGHVS and FQNEAQ. Patients had newly diagnosed, untreated stage II-IVA oral cavity squamous cell carcinoma. Profiling relied on immunoSEQ multiplex PCR, and the TCRdb table lists in-frame clones only, not all of them. The table includes 30,000 to 35,000 clones, 87% detected once. The material sequenced was PBMCs, taken before nivolumab (anti-PD-1) treatment. The TCR sequence derives from a person aged 40 to 85 with oral cavity squamous cell carcinoma. The chain couples TRBV7-8 to TRBJ2-2, with 7 bases fitting TRBD1. The CDR3 sequence: CASRYNPGQTNTGELFF. The CDR3 DNA reads as TGTGCCAGCAGATATAATCCGGGACAGACTAACACCGGGGAGCTGTTTTTT.